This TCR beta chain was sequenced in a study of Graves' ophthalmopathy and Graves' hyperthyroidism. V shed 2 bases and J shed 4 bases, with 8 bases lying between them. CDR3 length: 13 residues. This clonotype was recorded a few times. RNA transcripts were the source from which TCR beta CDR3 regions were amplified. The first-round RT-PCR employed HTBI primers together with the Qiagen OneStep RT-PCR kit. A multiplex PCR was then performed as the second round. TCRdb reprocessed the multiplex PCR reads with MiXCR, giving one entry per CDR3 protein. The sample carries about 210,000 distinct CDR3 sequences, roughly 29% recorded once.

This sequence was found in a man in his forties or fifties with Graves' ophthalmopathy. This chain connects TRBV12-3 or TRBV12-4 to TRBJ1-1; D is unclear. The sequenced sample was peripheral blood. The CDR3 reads CASSLIVGTEAFF. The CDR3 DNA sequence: TGTGCCAGCAGTTTAATCGTCGGCACTGAAGCTTTCTTT.